This TCR beta chain was documented in a study of T cell repertoires in cytomegalovirus infection. Whole-study results and caveats: The study found HLA-C-restricted CMV-specific TCR beta clonotypes dominating the ex vivo response.

This clonotype was counted ten times or more. The antigen remains unidentified. The CDR3 has 14 amino acids. Deletions cut 0 bases from V and 4 bases from J, with 10 bases between. The germline CDR1 and CDR2 sequences are DFQATT and SNEGSKA (reference sequence). TCRdb itself ran the reads through MiXCR, one entry per CDR3 protein. Altogether fewer than 200,000 distinct CDR3 sequences are present, more than 9% being singletons, with the ten largest covering approximately 4.2%. Specimen: PBMCs. The TCR was taken from a human donor in good health (CMV status not recorded). Some clones in this sample may be carry-over from other donors' samples. The chain is built from TRBV20-1 and TRBJ2-1; D uncertain. DNA for the CDR3: TGCAGTGCTAGAGATCGTGACACGTACAATGAGCAGTTCTTC. It yields the protein CSARDRDTYNEQFF.